Each of the 29 T cell receptor beta chains below was sequenced from the same sample in a study of blood T cell dynamics during melanoma immunotherapy (TCRdb year 2020). This sample's time point label indicates: week 3, after first cycle of checkpoint inhibitor. Receptor libraries were prepared by the immunoSEQ multiplex PCR assay. Drawn from immuneACCESS, this table holds only the in-frame rearrangements with V and J called that TCRdb kept. Clones are partly lost; checked studies trace under half to an unresolved V gene and leave the rest unexplained. The sample table holds under 15,000 clones, of which 86% were seen once. The ten largest clones capture roughly 5.4% of the sample. Source: blood, taken from a patient treated with checkpoint blockade. These receptors came from a human donor with melanoma.

The genes are TRBV7-6 and TRBJ1-5, with D perhaps matching TRBD1 (5 bases). The CDR3 runs 15 residues. CDR1 and CDR2 from the germline V gene are SGHVS and FNYEAQ. Trimming took off 5 bases at V and 7 bases at J, with 18 bases between the two ends. Here the CDR3 DNA reads TGTGCCAGCAGCCTAGGGACGGACGGCGGGCAGCCCCAGCATTTT. Protein: CASSLGTDGGQPQHF.

The V gene is TRBV7-3, the J gene TRBJ2-1; no reliable D call. Germline V gives CDR1 SGHTA, CDR2 FQGTGA. V gave up 2 bases and J gave up 4 bases, with 3 bases separating them. This CDR3 region has 12 residues. The CDR3 sequence: CASSLGYNEQFF. CDR3 nucleotides: TGTGCCAGCAGCTTAGGGTACAATGAGCAGTTCTTC.

The V call is TRBV6-1, the J call TRBJ2-5; TRBD2 matches 13 bases. The V segment lost 7 bases and the J segment 4 bases; nucleotides outside the gene matches: 3. This CDR3 is built from 14 residues. Looked up from germline, CDR1 is MNHNS and CDR2 is SASEGT. The CDR3 here is CASTGLAGVETQYF. CDR3 sequence (DNA): TGTGCCAGCACTGGACTAGCGGGAGTAGAGACCCAGTACTTC.

This sequence joins TRBV25-1 and TRBJ2-3, with 10 bases matching TRBD1. Per the germline V gene, CDR1 is MGHDK and CDR2 is SYGVNS. This CDR3 has 14 residues. V gave up 8 bases and J gave up 6 bases; unmatched junction bases: 8. The CDR3 here is CASGRGTGVDTQYF. DNA of the CDR3: TGTGCCAGCGGCCGCGGGACAGGGGTGGATACGCAGTATTTT.

The rearrangement joins TRBV7-2 to TRBJ2-2; tentatively, D is TRBD2 (5 bases). The V gene's germline CDR1 is SGHTA and CDR2 FQGNSA. V shed 5 bases and J shed 4 bases, with 11 bases lying between them. There are 14 residues in the CDR3. The CDR3 bases are TGTGCCAGCAGCCGTGGTGGGAGCACCGGGGAGCTGTTTTTT. This codes for CASSRGGSTGELFF.

This chain links TRBV13 with TRBJ2-1, with 14 bases lining up with TRBD2. The CDR3 spans 17 residues. Germline loops: CDR1 PRHDT, CDR2 FYEKMQ (reference sequence). V lost 3 bases, J lost 6 bases, and 7 bases stayed unmatched. CDR3 sequence: CASSLGTSGSPGNEQFF. In nucleotides, the CDR3 is TGTGCCAGCAGCTTGGGGACTAGCGGGAGTCCTGGCAATGAGCAGTTCTTC.

The genes are TRBV10-3 and TRBJ1-6; D unclear. V lost 7 bases, J lost 9 bases, and 16 bases lay in between. The germline V gene encodes CDR1 ENHRY and CDR2 SYGVKD. The CDR3 extends over 14 amino acids. As DNA, the CDR3 is TGTGCCATCACGTCGGAACGAGATGGTTCACCCCTCCACTTT. Residues: CAITSERDGSPLHF.

The V call is TRBV28, the J call TRBJ1-1; no firm D call. The CDR3 sequence is 14 residues long. V was clipped by 2 bases and J by 6 bases, with 13 bases between them. The V gene's germline CDR1 is MDHEN and CDR2 SYDVKM. The chain's CDR3 is CASSLLRSQSEAFF. In nucleotides, the CDR3 is TGTGCCAGCAGTTTACTAAGGAGTCAATCTGAAGCTTTCTTT.

The CDR3 spells CASSSMTGAAYEQYF. CDR3 nucleotide sequence: TGTGCCAGCAGCTCGATGACAGGAGCAGCCTACGAGCAGTACTTC. This chain connects TRBV11-2 to TRBJ2-7; tentative D call: TRBD1 (6 bases). The CDR3 totals 15 residues. V lost 4 bases to trimming and J lost 2 bases, with 15 bases between them. Germline CDR1 SGHAT, CDR2 FQNNGV.

The chain carries TRBV2 and TRBJ1-1; 10 bases are shared with TRBD1. V dropped 5 bases and J dropped 0; count of bases not matched to a gene: 6. This CDR3 contains 16 residues. The germline gives CDR1 SNHLY, CDR2 FYNNEI. The CDR3 loop is CASSPDRGKMNTEAFF. DNA of the CDR3: TGTGCCAGCAGTCCGGACAGGGGGAAGATGAACACTGAAGCTTTCTTT.

This chain uses TRBV7-3 with TRBJ2-5; tentatively, D is TRBD2 (6 bases). From germline, CDR1 is SGHTA and CDR2 FQGTGA. This CDR3 spans 14 amino acids. Trimming pared 3 bases from V and 2 bases from J, leaving 10 bases between. Written as DNA, the CDR3 is TGTGCCAGCAGCTTCGGGGGATCTCAAGAGACCCAGTACTTC. Translating gives CASSFGGSQETQYF.

The chain employs TRBV9 and TRBJ2-7; 8 bases match TRBD1. Germline CDR1 SGDLS, CDR2 YYNGEE. The CDR3 length is 12 residues. With 3 bases clipped from V and 9 bases from J, the junction kept 5 bases outside the gene matches. The CDR3 is CASSGLGTGQYF. CDR3 coding DNA: TGTGCCAGCAGCGGACTGGGGACAGGGCAGTACTTC.

J is TRBJ2-5 and V is TRBV4-3, with 9 bases that match TRBD2. From germline, CDR1 is LGHNA and CDR2 YSLEER. The CDR3 loop spans 15 amino acids. The ends lost 3 bases at V and 2 bases at J; junction bases unmatched: 4. In nucleotides, the CDR3 is TGCGCCAGCAGCCAGGGACTAGCAGATCAAGAGACCCAGTACTTC. It encodes CASSQGLADQETQYF.

V gene TRBV14 combines with J gene TRBJ2-1; TRBD2 agrees at 13 bases. V was clipped by 4 bases and J by 8 bases; unmatched bases: 5. Per germline, CDR1 SGHDN and CDR2 FVKESK. There are 15 residues in the CDR3. The CDR3 region is CASSPLGLAGYEQFF. The CDR3 coding sequence is TGTGCCAGCAGCCCTTTGGGACTAGCGGGATATGAGCAGTTCTTC. Full variable domain (outside the CDR3, taken from reference TRBV14 and TRBJ2-1): EAGVTQFPSHSVIEKGQTVTLRCDPISGHDNLYWYRRVMGKEIKFLLHFVKESKQDESGMPNNRFLAERTGGTYSTLKVQPAELEDSGVYFCASSPLGLAGYEQFFGPGTRLTVL.

The chain uses TRBV5-8 and TRBJ1-1; 8 bases fit TRBD1. The junction had 5 bases not matched to a gene; V was cut back by 3 bases and J by 1 base. The length of the CDR3 is 15 residues. The V gene's germline CDR1 is SGHTS and CDR2 YDEGEE. CDR3 DNA sequence: TGTGCCAGCAGCTATGGACAGGGAAGGAACACTGAAGCTTTCTTT. Translating it yields CASSYGQGRNTEAFF. Full variable domain (outside the CDR3, taken from reference TRBV5-8 and TRBJ1-1): EAGVTQSPTHLIKTRGQQATLRCSPISGHTSVYWYQQALGLGLQFLLWYDEGEERNRGNFPPRFSGRQFPNYSSELNVNALELEDSALYLCASSYGQGRNTEAFFGQGTRLTVV.

The chain combines TRBV7-9 with TRBJ2-1; 8 bases are a match to TRBD1. The CDR3 covers 16 residues. Trimming at V came to 1 base and at J to 6 bases, leaving 8 bases not matched to a gene. Germline V gene data show CDR1 as SEHNR and CDR2 as FQNEAQ (reference sequence). The CDR3 sequence is CASSLDGQGVFNEQFF. The CDR3 DNA reads TGTGCCAGCAGCTTAGATGGACAGGGAGTATTCAATGAGCAGTTCTTC.

CDR3 coding DNA: TGTGCCAGCAGTTACACAGCGGGAGCTTCTGAGACCCAGTACTTC. It translates to CASSYTAGASETQYF. The chain uses TRBV6-5 and TRBJ2-5, with 8 nucleotides matching TRBD2. Per the germline V gene, CDR1 is MNHEY and CDR2 is SVGAGI. V lost 2 bases, J lost 5 bases, and 7 bases stayed unmatched. CDR3 length: 15 amino acids.

This clone was counted a single time. The chain joins TRBV9 to TRBJ2-3; D unresolved. CDR1 is SGDLS, CDR2 YYNGEE, per germline. V was cut by 4 bases and J by 11 bases, with 14 bases left in between. The CDR3 totals 12 residues. CDR3 DNA sequence: TGTGCCAGCAGCCCGCAGACCTTTAAGCAGTATTTT. This encodes CASSPQTFKQYF.

V and J are TRBV28 and TRBJ2-5; maybe TRBD2 (5 bases). CDR1 MDHEN and CDR2 SYDVKM come from the germline V gene. Trimming left V 8 bases short and J 4 bases short, with 17 bases between. CDR3 length equals 14 residues. For the CDR3, the DNA is TGTGCCAGCCGGGGAACACCACGGGGAGAGACCCAGTACTTC. Its translation is CASRGTPRGETQYF.

The V gene is TRBV30, the J gene TRBJ2-7; TRBD1 might be the D (6 bases). With 4 bases removed from V and 4 bases from J, the gap between germline ends came to 8 bases. The CDR3 runs to 11 residues. Germline V gene sequence: CDR1 GTSNPN, CDR2 SVGIG (reference sequence). The CDR3 reads CAWNREYEQYF. CDR3 sequence (DNA): TGTGCCTGGAACAGGGAGTACGAGCAGTACTTC.

The V call is TRBV7-3, the J call TRBJ2-3, with D maybe TRBD2 (6 bases). V shed 2 bases and J shed 5 bases, with 11 bases lying between them. This CDR3 is built from 14 residues. Per the germline V gene, CDR1 is SGHTA and CDR2 is FQGTGA. The CDR3 sequence: CASSLGSSVDTQYF. The DNA for the CDR3 is TGTGCCAGCAGCTTAGGCTCTAGCGTAGATACGCAGTATTTT.

V and J are TRBV28 and TRBJ2-3; D unclear. V was pared by 7 bases and J by 2 bases, with 10 bases between. CDR3 length: 13 residues. CDR1 is MDHEN, CDR2 SYDVKM, per germline. The CDR3 region is CASTAQHTDTQYF. The CDR3 region has the DNA TGTGCCAGCACTGCACAGCACACAGATACGCAGTATTTT.

The rearrangement links TRBV27 to TRBJ2-1; 10 bases map to TRBD2. The CDR3 is 14 residues long. Per the germline V gene, CDR1 is MNHEY and CDR2 is SMNVEV (reference sequence). V lost 10 bases to trimming and J lost 6 bases; unmatched junction nucleotides: 9. The CDR3 DNA reads TGTGCCATCAGACTAGCGGGTCTGTCCAATGAGCAGTTCTTC. It encodes CAIRLAGLSNEQFF.

This rearrangement joins TRBV2 to TRBJ1-4, with D hard to call. Looked up from germline, CDR1 is SNHLY and CDR2 is FYNNEI. The CDR3 is made up of 13 amino acids. Trimming took 2 bases from V and 6 from J, leaving 7 bases between them. CDR3 DNA sequence: TGTGCCAGCAGTGAATTGTGGGATGAAAAACTGTTTTTT. It translates to CASSELWDEKLFF.

This sequence joins TRBV14 and TRBJ1-6, with 8 positions matching TRBD1. Germline V gene data show CDR1 as SGHDN and CDR2 as FVKESK. The CDR3 sequence is 13 residues long. Trimming at V came to 6 bases and at J to 8 bases, leaving 3 bases not matched to a gene. CDR3 in amino acids: CASRDRDYSPLHF. The CDR3 DNA reads TGTGCCAGCAGGGACAGGGACTATTCACCCCTCCACTTT.

The rearrangement links TRBV7-2 to TRBJ1-1, with 7 bases lining up with TRBD1. The trim removed 2 bases at V and 6 bases at J, leaving 12 bases unmatched. Germline CDR1 reads SGHTA; CDR2 reads FQGNSA. The CDR3 totals 16 residues. For the CDR3, the DNA is TGTGCCAGCAGCTTACCCATCGACAGGGTAAATCCTGAAGCTTTCTTT. Its protein is CASSLPIDRVNPEAFF.

The V gene is TRBV27, the J gene TRBJ2-1; 9 nucleotides line up with TRBD1. The junction had 9 bases not matched to a gene; V was cut back by 10 bases and J by 5 bases. The CDR3 sequence is 14 residues long. CDR1 MNHEY and CDR2 SMNVEV come from the germline V gene (reference sequence). The CDR3 loop is CAMTGGQGHNEQFF. In nucleotides, the CDR3 is TGTGCCATGACAGGGGGACAGGGTCACAATGAGCAGTTCTTC.

V usage is TRBV11-3 and J usage is TRBJ2-7; 7 nucleotides agree with TRBD1. The CDR3 contains 15 residues. CDR1 and CDR2 from the germline V gene are SGHNT and YENEEA. Unmatched junction bases numbered 10, after V lost 6 bases and J lost 2 bases. CDR3 sequence: CASRLTGANPYEQYF. The CDR3 nucleotides read TGTGCCAGCAGGCTCACAGGGGCCAACCCCTACGAGCAGTACTTC.

This chain joins TRBV6-4 and TRBJ2-3; TRBD2 aligns across 9 bases. From germline, CDR1 is MRHNA and CDR2 SNTAGT. Trimming cost V 5 bases and J 5 bases; bases outside gene matches: 2. The CDR3 extends over 13 amino acids. The CDR3 sequence is CASSIAGEDTQYF. CDR3 sequence (DNA): TGTGCCAGCAGTATAGCGGGAGAAGATACGCAGTATTTT.